The 2 T cell receptor beta chains listed next were all sequenced from one sample in a study of blood T cell repertoires in COVID-19. Sequencing used immunoSEQ multiplex PCR; TCRdb keeps in-frame clones, though not all of them. The sample includes about 70,000 clones, roughly 86% seen only once; the top ten take around 0.91%. The sequenced material came from peripheral blood. These receptor sequences come from a woman in her 70s with acute or convalescent COVID-19.

The chain combines TRBV6-5 with TRBJ2-1; 8 nucleotides align to TRBD2. With 6 bases clipped from V and 4 bases from J, the junction kept 5 bases outside the gene matches. Germline CDR1 is MNHEY and CDR2 is SVGAGI. This CDR3 has 14 amino acids. CDR3 region: CASRSSGAYNEQFF. CDR3 nucleotide sequence: TGTGCCAGCAGGAGTAGCGGGGCATACAATGAGCAGTTCTTC.

This sequence joins TRBV28 and TRBJ2-5; D gene unclear. The CDR3 spans 12 residues. CDR1 MDHEN and CDR2 SYDVKM come from the germline V gene. V shed 7 bases and J shed 1 base, with 7 bases lying between them. The CDR3 DNA is TGTGCCAGCAACTCCGGCCAAGAGACCCAGTACTTC. Amino acid sequence: CASNSGQETQYF.